A selection of T cell receptor beta chains follows, all from one sample in a study of cytomegalovirus exposure and HLA in healthy donors. TCRdb's copy holds only in-frame clones and misses some; the assay was immunoSEQ multiplex PCR. The table has approximately 130,000 clones, roughly 90% seen once. The sample taken for sequencing was PBMCs. The source of these receptors is a young woman in good health and CMV-seronegative. Each CDR3 is given with its conserved first and last residue. Fields, in order: D gene, V gene, J gene, clone size, CDR3 protein, CDR3 DNA. The D gene is left open where the match is weak. Expanded clones are given a class, and other clones once, few, many or no size at all.

TRBD1,TRBV6-5,TRBJ1-5,few,CASRTGGGPQHF,TGTGCCAGCAGAACAGGGGGAGGGCCCCAGCATTTT
TRBD1,TRBV7-8,TRBJ2-2,.,CASSLASTGAGGELFF,TGTGCCAGCAGCTTAGCGTCAACAGGGGCAGGCGGGGAGCTGTTTTTT
.,TRBV11-3,TRBJ2-7,once,CASSLERTDEQYF,TGTGCCAGCAGCTTAGAAAGGACAGATGAGCAGTACTTC
TRBD1,TRBV7-9,TRBJ2-7,.,CASSLARDRLAEQYF,TGTGCCAGCAGCTTAGCGAGGGACAGACTCGCCGAGCAGTACTTC
TRBD1,TRBV9,TRBJ1-1,.,CASSVGQKNTEAFF,TGTGCCAGCAGCGTGGGACAGAAGAACACTGAAGCTTTCTTT
.,TRBV7-9,TRBJ1-4,.,CASSFDSPNEKLFF,TGTGCCAGCAGCTTCGACAGCCCTAATGAAAAACTGTTTTTT
.,TRBV30,TRBJ2-1,.,CAWSGRTDKVRNEQFF,TGTGCCTGGAGCGGAAGAACCGACAAGGTTCGCAATGAGCAGTTCTTC
TRBD2,TRBV6-1,TRBJ2-1,.,CASSVLLAGINNEQFF,TGTGCCAGCAGTGTGTTACTAGCGGGGATTAACAATGAGCAGTTCTTC
.,TRBV11-2,TRBJ2-5,.,CASSPLEGRETQYF,TGTGCCAGCAGCCCCCTGGAGGGCCGTGAGACCCAGTACTTC
.,TRBV2,TRBJ1-2,few,CASSPTGFDYGYTF,TGTGCCAGCAGCCCCACAGGGTTTGACTATGGCTACACCTTC
TRBD2,TRBV5-6,TRBJ2-1,.,CASSFGTSSYNEQFF,TGTGCCAGCAGCTTCGGGACTAGCTCCTACAATGAGCAGTTCTTC
TRBD1,TRBV30,TRBJ2-7,.,CAWRAKGARNEQYF,TGTGCCTGGAGAGCTAAGGGGGCGCGGAACGAGCAGTACTTC
TRBD2,TRBV2,TRBJ2-5,.,CASSEAWEGQETQYF,TGTGCCAGCAGTGAAGCGTGGGAGGGCCAAGAGACCCAGTACTTC
.,TRBV5-1,TRBJ1-1,.,CASSLVAGDLGTEAFF,TGCGCCAGCAGCTTGGTCGCAGGGGATCTAGGCACTGAAGCTTTCTTT
TRBD1,TRBV9,TRBJ2-6,.,CASSVTGTGDFKSNSGANVLTF,TGTGCCAGCAGCGTTACCGGGACAGGTGATTTTAAGTCAAACTCTGGGGCCAACGTCCTGACTTTC
.,TRBV7-3,TRBJ2-1,.,CASSITSRNEQFF,TGTGCCAGCAGCATCACTAGCCGCAATGAGCAGTTCTTC
TRBD2,TRBV30,TRBJ2-1,.,CAWSVGLGKEQFF,TGTGCCTGGAGTGTGGGACTAGGGAAGGAGCAGTTCTTC
TRBD2,TRBV5-4,TRBJ2-7,.,CASSPRTSGIFYEQYF,TGTGCCAGCAGCCCAAGGACTAGCGGGATATTCTACGAGCAGTACTTC
TRBD2,TRBV27,TRBJ2-3,.,CASSPKNPLAVRTDTQYF,TGTGCCAGCAGTCCAAAGAACCCGCTAGCGGTTCGGACAGATACGCAGTATTTT
.,TRBV10-3,TRBJ1-1,.,CAISDQGPYTEAFF,TGTGCCATCAGTGATCAGGGTCCCTACACTGAAGCTTTCTTT
TRBD2,TRBV7-2,TRBJ2-5,.,CASSHTTSGGTETQYF,TGTGCCAGCAGCCATACCACTAGCGGGGGGACAGAGACCCAGTACTTC
TRBD2,TRBV7-9,TRBJ2-1,.,CASSFSGGAHNEQFF,TGTGCCAGCAGCTTTAGCGGGGGGGCCCACAATGAGCAGTTCTTC
.,TRBV19,TRBJ1-5,.,CASTTLGGYPQPQHF,TGTGCCAGTACAACACTCGGGGGGTATCCTCAGCCCCAGCATTTT
.,TRBV18,TRBJ1-2,.,CASSPDGNYGYTF,TGTGCCAGCTCACCAGACGGGAACTATGGCTACACCTTC
TRBD2,TRBV5-1,TRBJ2-5,.,CASSLGGLAEETQYF,TGCGCCAGCAGCTTGGGTGGACTAGCGGAAGAGACCCAGTACTTC
.,TRBV4-1,TRBJ1-5,.,CASSQVLVFGGNQPQHF,TGCGCCAGCAGCCAAGTTTTGGTGTTCGGTGGCAATCAGCCCCAGCATTTT
.,TRBV7-3,TRBJ2-1,.,CASSLMTRDEQFF,TGTGCCAGCAGCTTAATGACTAGAGATGAGCAGTTCTTC
.,TRBV28,TRBJ1-2,.,CASSFQGFAGYTF,TGTGCCAGCAGTTTCCAGGGATTTGCTGGCTACACCTTC
TRBD2,TRBV14,TRBJ2-1,.,CASSLGLAGVNEQFF,TGTGCCAGCAGCCTAGGACTAGCGGGAGTCAATGAGCAGTTCTTC
.,TRBV5-1,TRBJ2-6,.,CASSPRVAYSGANVLTF,TGCGCCAGCAGCCCTCGGGTCGCCTACTCTGGGGCCAACGTCCTGACTTTC
.,TRBV7-2,TRBJ1-3,.,CASSSQAGLRKGNTIYF,TGTGCCAGCAGCTCCCAGGCAGGGTTAAGGAAAGGAAACACCATATATTTT
.,TRBV5-1,TRBJ1-1,.,CASSLAAGSEAFF,TGCGCCAGCAGCTTGGCCGCAGGTAGTGAAGCTTTCTTT
.,TRBV5-1,TRBJ2-7,few,CASRDTGIPYEQYF,TGCGCCAGCAGAGATACCGGGATACCCTACGAGCAGTACTTC
TRBD2,TRBV7-9,TRBJ2-7,.,CASSLDQSGGHSYEQYF,TGTGCCAGCAGCTTAGATCAAAGCGGGGGGCACTCCTACGAGCAGTACTTC
TRBD1,TRBV19,TRBJ1-5,.,CASSPSGQGGTSNQPQHF,TGTGCCAGTAGTCCTTCAGGACAGGGCGGGACTTCCAATCAGCCCCAGCATTTT
TRBD1,TRBV7-9,TRBJ2-7,.,CASSPPTGGSYEQYF,TGTGCCAGCAGCCCTCCGACAGGGGGCTCCTACGAGCAGTACTTC
.,TRBV9,TRBJ1-2,.,CASSGWGEGYTF,TGTGCCAGCAGCGGCTGGGGCGAGGGCTACACCTTC
TRBD1,TRBV5-6,TRBJ2-5,.,CASSLGTGPRRPQYF,TGTGCCAGCAGCTTGGGGACAGGGCCCAGGAGACCCCAGTACTTC
TRBD1,TRBV5-4,TRBJ1-1,.,CASSLPDRGNTEAFF,TGTGCCAGCAGCTTGCCTGACAGGGGGAACACTGAAGCTTTCTTT
TRBD1,TRBV28,TRBJ1-1,.,CASSLLDRGFPEAFF,TGTGCCAGCAGTTTGCTAGACAGGGGTTTTCCTGAAGCTTTCTTT
.,TRBV6-4,TRBJ1-1,.,CASTIGPGSTEAFF,TGTGCCAGCACCATAGGCCCGGGGAGCACTGAAGCTTTCTTT
TRBD2,TRBV7-3,TRBJ2-7,.,CASSLKGGPAGYEQYF,TGTGCCAGCAGCTTGAAGGGAGGGCCGGCGGGCTACGAGCAGTACTTC
TRBD1,TRBV29-1,TRBJ2-3,once,CSVVGGSGRRNTQYF,TGCAGCGTGGTAGGGGGCTCCGGAAGAAGGAATACGCAGTATTTT
.,TRBV25-1,TRBJ1-1,.,CASSERQNTEAFF,TGTGCCAGCAGTGAACGACAGAACACTGAAGCTTTCTTT
.,TRBV4-1,TRBJ2-7,few,CASSAPSYEQYF,TGCGCCAGCAGCGCGCCCTCCTACGAGCAGTACTTC
.,TRBV25-1,TRBJ1-4,.,CASSEYGGERLFF,TGTGCCAGCAGTGAATATGGAGGGGAGCGACTGTTTTTT
TRBD1,TRBV6-1,TRBJ1-6,.,CASKRDSSDSPLHF,TGTGCCAGCAAAAGGGACAGTAGCGATTCACCCCTCCACTTT
.,TRBV14,TRBJ1-3,.,CASSQERPRGNSGNTIYF,TGTGCCAGCAGCCAAGAACGACCCAGGGGTAACTCTGGAAACACCATATATTTT
.,TRBV6-5,TRBJ1-5,.,CASTEWGPGNQPQHF,TGTGCCAGCACCGAGTGGGGGCCGGGCAATCAGCCCCAGCATTTT
TRBD1,TRBV6-6,TRBJ1-6,.,CASSLTGENSPLHF,TGTGCCAGCAGCCTGACAGGGGAGAATTCACCCCTCCACTTT
.,TRBV30,TRBJ1-2,.,CAWTADSDYGYTF,TGTGCCTGGACCGCCGACAGTGACTATGGCTACACCTTC
TRBD1,TRBV7-8,TRBJ1-5,.,CASSSRDSGHLYF,TGTGCCAGCAGCTCCCGGGACAGCGGCCATCTATATTTT
TRBD1,TRBV27,TRBJ1-3,.,CASRGTVGNTIYF,TGTGCCAGCCGGGGGACAGTTGGAAACACCATATATTTT
TRBD2,TRBV6-1,TRBJ2-5,once,CASRVLAVIRETQYF,TGTGCCAGCAGGGTACTAGCGGTTATCCGAGAGACCCAGTACTTC
TRBD2,TRBV30,TRBJ2-1,.,CAWLAGGPIFNEQFF,TGTGCCTGGCTAGCGGGGGGGCCTATCTTCAATGAGCAGTTCTTC
.,TRBV29-1,TRBJ1-1,.,CSHSVGGEAFF,TGCAGCCACTCTGTGGGAGGTGAAGCTTTCTTT
.,TRBV30,TRBJ1-5,.,CAWSARGSNQLAQHF,TGTGCCTGGAGCGCCCGCGGATCCAATCAATTGGCCCAGCATTTT
TRBD1,TRBV19,TRBJ2-7,.,CASSRRAKRQGEHSYEQYF,TGTGCCAGTTCCCGTCGGGCAAAACGACAGGGGGAGCACTCCTACGAGCAGTACTTC
.,TRBV25-1,TRBJ2-7,.,CASSEFYSYEQYF,TGTGCCAGCAGTGAATTTTACAGCTACGAGCAGTACTTC